Listed below are T cell receptor beta chains from one sample, sequenced in a study of CD8 T cells in ankylosing spondylitis. Using its own MiXCR run on the 5' RACE reads, TCRdb lists one record per CDR3 protein. The sample records around 300,000 distinct CDR3 sequences, roughly 15% being singletons. Input material: blood, either unsorted or a sorted T cell fraction (not recorded which). The receptors derive from a male donor with ankylosing spondylitis or in good health (not recorded which). Each CDR3 is given with its conserved first and last residue. The D gene is left open where the match is weak. Expanded clones get a size class; other rows say once, few or many, or leave the size out.

clone size	D gene	V gene	J gene	CDR3 DNA	CDR3 protein
NA	TRBD2	TRBV27	TRBJ2-1	TGTGCCAGCACGTCCGGGACTAGCGGGACAGGGAGTGAGCAGTTCTTC	CASTSGTSGTGSEQFF
NA	TRBD2	TRBV4-2	TRBJ2-6	TGTGCCAGCAGCCAAGATAGGCTACTAGCGGGGGGGGATGGGGCCAACGTCCTGACTTTC	CASSQDRLLAGGDGANVLTF
many	NA	TRBV11-2	TRBJ1-2	TGTGCCAGCAGCCCCCAGGGACACATTTATGGCTACACCTTC	CASSPQGHIYGYTF
NA	TRBD1	TRBV12-3/TRBV12-4	TRBJ2-2	TGTGCCAGCAGTTTGGGGACAGGGAAAACCGGGGAGCTGTTTTTT	CASSLGTGKTGELFF
few	TRBD2	TRBV20-1	TRBJ2-1	TGCAGTGCCTCCGGACTAGCGGTCGACAATGAGCAGTTCTTC	CSASGLAVDNEQFF
NA	TRBD2	TRBV3-1	TRBJ2-1	TGTGCCACCAGCCAAGAGTTCGGGAGGTACAATGAGCAGTTCTTC	CATSQEFGRYNEQFF
many	NA	TRBV5-1	TRBJ2-5	TGCGCCAGCAGCCCTACCCCAGAGACCCAGTACTTC	CASSPTPETQYF
few	NA	TRBV7-2	TRBJ2-4	TGTGCCAGCAGCACAGACAGAGCAAACATTCAGTACTTC	CASSTDRANIQYF
many	TRBD1	TRBV7-2	TRBJ1-1	TGTGCCAGCAGCTTAGCGCAGGGACAGGGAAGGACTGAAGCTTTCTTT	CASSLAQGQGRTEAFF
few	TRBD1	TRBV6-5	TRBJ2-5	TGTGCCAGCAGTTACGGGACAGGGCAAGAGACCCAGTACTTC	CASSYGTGQETQYF
few	NA	TRBV9	TRBJ1-2	TGTGCCAGCAGCCCCGGGGGGTTTCTCTATGGCTACACCTTC	CASSPGGFLYGYTF
NA	NA	TRBV15	TRBJ2-4	TGTGCCACCAGCGTCGACCCGCAGGGAGAAAACATTCAGTACTTC	CATSVDPQGENIQYF
few	TRBD2	TRBV20-1	TRBJ2-7	TGCAGTGCTAGAGGGGTGGCGGGAGATAGAAGCTCCTACGAGCAGTACTTC	CSARGVAGDRSSYEQYF
NA	TRBD2	TRBV5-1	TRBJ2-5	TGCGCCAGCAGCTACCGGGGACTAGCGGGGGGGCAGGAGACCCAGTACTTC	CASSYRGLAGGQETQYF
few	NA	TRBV15	TRBJ2-3	TGTGCCACCAGCAATGGTGGGGGGGCAGCAGATACGCAGTATTTT	CATSNGGGAADTQYF
few	NA	TRBV11-2	TRBJ2-4	TGTGCCAGCAGCCGACGGGGGACGGAAGCCAAAAACATTCAGTACTTC	CASSRRGTEAKNIQYF
few	NA	TRBV3-1	TRBJ2-7	TGTGCCAGCAGCCTGGACATCTATAGCTCCTACGAGCAGTACTTC	CASSLDIYSSYEQYF
NA	NA	TRBV7-2	TRBJ2-1	TGTGCCAGCAGCCGGGAGACAGGGAGGGGGCTAAATGAGCAGTTCTTC	CASSRETGRGLNEQFF
NA	NA	TRBV12-3/TRBV12-4	TRBJ2-5	TGTGCCAGCAGCCCCTGGGTAGGAGAGACCCAGTACTTC	CASSPWVGETQYF
NA	NA	TRBV6-2/TRBV6-3	TRBJ2-3	TGTGCCAGCATCCACCGGGGTGGTACGCAGTATTTT	CASIHRGGTQYF
NA	NA	TRBV5-1	TRBJ2-4	TGCGCCAGCAGCTTGGACCCAGGGGCCAAAAACATTCAGTACTTC	CASSLDPGAKNIQYF
few	NA	TRBV19	TRBJ2-1	TGTGCCAGTAGTGCTGGACCCAAGTCCTACAATGAGCAGTTCTTC	CASSAGPKSYNEQFF
few	NA	TRBV20-1	TRBJ1-2	TGCAGTGCTAGAGATAAGCTTAGTGAGGGCTACACCTTC	CSARDKLSEGYTF
few	NA	TRBV5-1	TRBJ1-2	TGCGCCAGCAGCTTGAGCAGGGGAGAGGGCTACACCTTC	CASSLSRGEGYTF
few	TRBD1	TRBV20-1	TRBJ1-5	TGCAGTGCTCCTAAGACAGGGGGGCAGCCCCAGCATTTT	CSAPKTGGQPQHF
few	TRBD1	TRBV10-3	TRBJ1-5	TGTGCCACCACGGACAGGGACAATCAGCCCCAGCATTTT	CATTDRDNQPQHF
many	NA	TRBV2	TRBJ1-1	TGTGCCAGCAGTTTAGAGAGCACTGAAGCTTTCTTT	CASSLESTEAFF
few	TRBD1	TRBV5-1	TRBJ2-7	TGCGCCAGCAGCCCCTCGACAGGGGGCTACGAGCAGTACTTC	CASSPSTGGYEQYF
few	TRBD1	TRBV20-1	TRBJ2-7	TGCAGTGCTAGAGTACCCGCAGGGGGCTTCCGCTACGAGCAGTACTTC	CSARVPAGGFRYEQYF
many	NA	TRBV7-2	TRBJ2-5	TGTGCCAGCAGCCTAAGGACAGAAGAGACCCAGTACTTC	CASSLRTEETQYF
few	TRBD1	TRBV9	TRBJ1-5	TGTGCCAGCAGCGGCGGGACAGTGAACAATCAGCCCCAGCATTTT	CASSGGTVNNQPQHF
few	NA	TRBV3-1	TRBJ2-2	TGTGCCAGCAGCCAAGAGGTCGGCGGGGAGCTGTTTTTT	CASSQEVGGELFF
medium-sized	TRBD2	TRBV12-3/TRBV12-4	TRBJ2-1	TGTGCCAGCAGTTTATCTAGCGGGCTGCCGTTCTTC	CASSLSSGLPFF
few	NA	TRBV28	TRBJ1-5	TGTGCCAGCACTCAGACCTCAGGGCATCAGCCCCAGCATTTT	CASTQTSGHQPQHF
few	NA	TRBV2	TRBJ2-1	TGTGCCAGCAGTGAATTATCACGTAGCTACAATGAGCAGTTCTTC	CASSELSRSYNEQFF
NA	TRBD1	TRBV6-4	TRBJ1-4	TGTGCCAGCAGTCGGGACAGGTCAACTAATGAAAAACTGTTTTTT	CASSRDRSTNEKLFF
NA	NA	TRBV5-1	TRBJ2-3	TGCGCCAGCAGCTTGGGGACCCGGACAGATACGCAGTATTTT	CASSLGTRTDTQYF
NA	TRBD2	TRBV12-3/TRBV12-4	TRBJ2-4	TGTGCCAGCAGGGCGAAGACTAGCGGGGATAGCCTAGCCAAAAACATTCAGTACTTC	CASRAKTSGDSLAKNIQYF
few	NA	TRBV7-7	TRBJ2-1	TGTGCCAGCAGCCCCGGGACCAGGTCAGACGAGCAGTTCTTC	CASSPGTRSDEQFF
few	TRBD2	TRBV20-1	TRBJ2-1	TGCAGTGCCCTCGGGGGAAGCGGGGCAAGCTCCTACAATGAGCAGTTCTTC	CSALGGSGASSYNEQFF
NA	NA	TRBV20-1	TRBJ2-3	TGCAGTGCTCCGGTTAAGGATACGCAGTATTTT	CSAPVKDTQYF
NA	NA	TRBV2	TRBJ2-3	TGTGCCAGCAGCCGACAGGGAGGAGGCACAGATACGCAGTATTTT	CASSRQGGGTDTQYF
NA	NA	TRBV5-1	TRBJ2-1	TGCGCCAGCAGAGCGCGAGGGGCGGCTGAGCAGTTCTTC	CASRARGAAEQFF